This TCR beta chain was profiled in a study of PD-1 blockade in classical Hodgkin lymphoma. Study-level points and caveats: Repertoire differences have undefined causes, possibly disease activity or prior therapy. It was among complete responders that baseline diversity resembled that of newly diagnosed patients. Some patients began nivolumab under 1 year after ASCT. These patients were excluded from later analyses.

Trimming shortened V by 0 bases and J by 1 base, and 0 bases separated the two germline ends. This CDR3 contains 12 residues. In germline, CDR1 is SGDLS, CDR2 YYNGEE. To note about this clone: Antigen specificity is unknown.

All trial patients relapsed after autologous stem cell transplantation. Complete response, partial response or progressive disease made up the best responses. Sequenced by immunoSEQ multiplex PCR; TCRdb stores in-frame clones only, minus some. This sample has some 150,000 clones, with 78% found just once. The chain recombines TRBV9 with TRBJ2-3; D ambiguous. The TCR originated in a human donor with classical Hodgkin lymphoma. This specimen consisted of peripheral blood mononuclear cells (PBMCs), obtained before the second cycle of nivolumab. This CDR3 reads CASSVGTDTQYF. The CDR3 bases are TGTGCCAGCAGCGTAGGCACAGATACGCAGTATTTT.